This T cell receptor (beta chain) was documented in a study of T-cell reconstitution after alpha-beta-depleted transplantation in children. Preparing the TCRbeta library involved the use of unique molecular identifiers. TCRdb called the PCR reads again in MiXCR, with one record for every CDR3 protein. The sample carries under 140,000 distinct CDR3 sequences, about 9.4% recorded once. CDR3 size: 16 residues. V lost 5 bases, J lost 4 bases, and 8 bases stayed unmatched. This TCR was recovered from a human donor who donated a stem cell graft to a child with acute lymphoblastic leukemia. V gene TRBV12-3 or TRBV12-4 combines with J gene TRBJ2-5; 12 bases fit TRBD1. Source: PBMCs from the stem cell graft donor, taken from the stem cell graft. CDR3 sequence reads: CASSRLRDRGRETQYF. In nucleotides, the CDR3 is TGTGCCAGCAGTCGGCTCCGGGACAGGGGGCGAGAGACCCAGTACTTC.